What follows are 17 T cell receptor beta chains derived from one specimen sequenced in a study of shared clonotypes between healthy human individuals (dated by TCRdb to about 2020). Libraries were prepared through the immunoSEQ multiplex PCR assay. Imported from immuneACCESS, the table was reduced by TCRdb to in-frame sequences with V and J called. These copies leave out some clones; in studies compared against another copy, an unresolved V gene accounts for under half, and the cause of the remainder is not known. Here the sample has more than 1 million clones; around 82% occur a single time. Approximately 0.52% of the sample rests with the top ten. Sequenced sample: memory CD4+ T cells from PBMCs. The label giving this sample's cell subset or site can be read as: CD45RA-negative fraction. These receptors came from a man younger than 35 in good health. Some clones in this sample may be carry-over from other donors' samples.

The chain carries TRBV11-2 and TRBJ1-1, with D unresolved. V lost 4 bases to trimming and J lost 7 bases, with 7 bases between them. Germline V gene lookup returns CDR1 SGHAT and CDR2 FQNNGV. The CDR3 has 11 residues. CDR3 in DNA: TGTGCCAGCAGCTCATCGTATGAAGCTTTCTTT. This sequence encodes CASSSSYEAFF.

This rearrangement joins TRBV11-3 to TRBJ2-1, with 7 bases that match TRBD2. The J segment lost 4 bases and the V segment lost 5 bases, leaving 5 bases of the junction unmatched. The germline gives CDR1 SGHNT, CDR2 YENEEA. The CDR3 contains 14 residues. The CDR3 loop is CASSPGLTYNEQFF. The CDR3 nucleotides are TGTGCCAGCAGCCCGGGACTAACATACAATGAGCAGTTCTTC.

This clone has just a few counts. Other DNA sequences in the same sample also yield this CDR3. The chain recombines TRBV18 with TRBJ2-2; unclear D gene. V was trimmed by 1 base and J by 0 bases, leaving 6 bases between them. The CDR3 consists of 15 residues. CDR1 and CDR2 from the germline V gene are KGHSH and LQKENI. The CDR3 DNA is TGTGCCAGCTCACCACTTCAGGCGAACACCGGGGAGCTGTTTTTT. This codes for CASSPLQANTGELFF. Drawing the rest from reference TRBV18 and TRBJ2-2, the complete variable domain is NAGVMQNPRHLVRRRGQEARLRCSPMKGHSHVYWYRQLPEEGLKFMVYLQKENIIDESGMPKERFSAEFPKEGPSILRIQQVVRGDSAAYFCASSPLQANTGELFFGEGSRLTVL.

The chain couples TRBV1 to TRBJ2-1; the table names TRBD2, a call not compared with the DNA. TRBV1 is labeled a pseudogene. This CDR3 has 15 residues. CDR3 amino acids: CTSSQTAGAYNEQFF. The CDR3 bases are TGCACCAGCAGCCAGACTGCGGGAGCTTACAATGAGCAGTTCTTC.

V usage is TRBV9 and J usage is TRBJ1-2, with 12 positions matching TRBD1. CDR1 and CDR2 from the germline V gene are SGDLS and YYNGEE. This CDR3 is 16 amino acids long. The V and J ends lost 0 bases and 7 bases, in that order; junction bases with no gene match: 7. CDR3 sequence: CASSVGGTGGPSGYTF. The CDR3 coding sequence is TGTGCCAGCAGCGTAGGAGGGACAGGGGGCCCTAGTGGCTACACCTTC.

To note about this clone: One junction end does not reproduce the germline sequence, and a read error may be involved. The rearrangement uses TRBV11-3 and TRBJ2-1; tentative D call: TRBD1 (6 bases). Germline assignment: CDR1 SGHNT and CDR2 YENEEA. The CDR3 is 11 residues long. CDR3 sequence: CASSSPGHAVF. CDR3 nucleotide sequence: TGTGCCAGCAGCTCACCGGGACACGCGGTCTTC.

This clone was picked up one time. The chain uses TRBV11-2 and TRBJ2-3; TRBD2 agrees at 14 bases. The CDR3 is 16 amino acids. Per germline, CDR1 SGHAT and CDR2 FQNNGV. V gave up 5 bases and J gave up 14 bases; unmatched junction bases: 15. The CDR3 nucleotides read TGTGCCAGCAGCGAAACGGGACTAGCGGGAGCCAGGAGTACGTATTTT. This encodes CASSETGLAGARSTYF. The variable domain in full, completed from reference TRBV11-2 and TRBJ2-3, reads EAGVAQSPRYKIIEKRQSVAFWCNPISGHATLYWYQQILGQGPKLLIQFQNNGVVDDSQLPKDRFSAERLKGVDSTLKIQPAKLEDSAVYLCASSETGLAGARSTYFGPGTRLTVL.

V usage is TRBV5-1 and J usage is TRBJ1-3, with D perhaps TRBD1 (6 bases). In germline, CDR1 is SGHRS, CDR2 YFSETQ. Trimming took 5 bases from V and 0 from J, leaving 15 bases between them. The CDR3 sequence is 16 residues long. CDR3 in amino acids: CASSRSGVVSGNTIYF. DNA for the CDR3: TGCGCCAGCAGTCGGTCAGGGGTCGTCTCTGGAAACACCATATATTTT.

This sequence joins TRBV28 and TRBJ2-1; 10 positions match TRBD1. J lost 3 bases, V lost 11 bases, and 7 bases had no gene match. In germline, CDR1 is MDHEN, CDR2 SYDVKM. CDR3 size: 14 residues. CDR3 in amino acids: CAVRRTGGYNEQFF. The DNA for the CDR3 is TGTGCCGTTAGGCGGACAGGGGGCTACAATGAGCAGTTCTTC.

The chain joins TRBV30 to TRBJ2-3, with a weak D call TRBD2 (6 bases). CDR3 length: 13 amino acids. Trimming stripped 2 bases from V and 1 base from J, with 7 bases between. Germline CDR1 reads GTSNPN; CDR2 reads SVGIG (reference sequence). The CDR3 DNA reads as TGTGCCTGGAGTTGGGGGGGCACAGATACGCAGTATTTT. Translated: CAWSWGGTDTQYF.

This chain connects TRBV5-1 to TRBJ2-3; 7 nucleotides line up with TRBD2. V lost 6 bases and J lost 9; bases outside the gene matches: 10. Per germline, CDR1 SGHRS and CDR2 YFSETQ. CDR3 length: 13 amino acids. The CDR3 sequence: CASNAGALETQYF. For the CDR3, the DNA is TGCGCCAGCAACGCGGGAGCCCTAGAGACGCAGTATTTT.

This chain links TRBV5-6 with TRBJ2-7; 7 bases line up with TRBD2. The CDR3 is 14 amino acids. V dropped 4 bases and J dropped 2; count of bases not matched to a gene: 6. CDR1 is SGHDT, CDR2 YYEEEE, per germline. CDR3 sequence reads: CASSRGLGAYEQYF. Written as DNA, the CDR3 is TGTGCCAGCAGCAGAGGACTAGGGGCCTACGAGCAGTACTTC.

The chain's CDR3 is CSAWLGSGTSYNEQFF. CDR3 sequence (DNA): TGCAGCGCCTGGCTGGGTAGCGGGACATCCTACAATGAGCAGTTCTTC. The V call is TRBV29-1, the J call TRBJ2-1, with 8 bases lining up with TRBD2. CDR1 is SQVTM and CDR2 is ANQGSEA in the germline V gene. The CDR3 totals 16 residues. Losses at the gene ends were 7 bases for V and 1 base for J; bases not matched to a gene: 12.

DNA of the CDR3: TGTGCCAGCAGCCCCCGGGGAACTGAAGCTTTCTTT. It translates to CASSPRGTEAFF. The chain combines TRBV7-3 with TRBJ1-1; D not certain. V lost 5 bases and J 5 bases, leaving 9 bases between the germline ends. The CDR3 loop spans 12 amino acids. Germline V gene lookup returns CDR1 SGHTA and CDR2 FQGTGA. Filled out from reference TRBV7-3 and TRBJ1-1, the complete variable domain reads GAGVSQTPSNKVTEKGKYVELRCDPISGHTALYWYRQSLGQGPEFLIYFQGTGAADDSGLPNDRFFAVRPEGSVSTLKIQRTERGDSAVYLCASSPRGTEAFFGQGTRLTVV.

J is TRBJ1-2 and V is TRBV5-1, with D maybe TRBD1 (5 bases). The germline V gene has CDR1 SGHRS and CDR2 YFSETQ. V gave up 4 bases and J gave up 2 bases, with 12 bases separating them. This CDR3 has 14 amino acids. The CDR3 loop is CASSPGLLNYGYTF. The CDR3 nucleotides are TGCGCCAGCAGCCCGGGACTCCTCAACTATGGCTACACCTTC.

This clone has a handful of counts. This chain connects TRBV6-1 to TRBJ1-2; D remains ambiguous. Germline-derived CDR1 and CDR2 are MNHNS and SASEGT. V shed 0 bases and J shed 4 bases, with 12 bases lying between them. The CDR3 sequence is 15 residues long. The CDR3 region is CASSEALDRGYGYTF. The CDR3 nucleotides read TGTGCCAGCAGTGAAGCGCTTGATCGTGGCTATGGCTACACCTTC.

In its sample, this clone was seen a few times. J is TRBJ1-1 and V is TRBV14; no clear D. CDR3 size: 15 residues. The ends were cut back, 0 bases at V and 8 bases at J, with 16 bases in the middle. Germline CDR1 SGHDN, CDR2 FVKESK. The CDR3 region is CASSQDLIETREAFF. For the CDR3, the DNA is TGTGCCAGCAGCCAAGATCTAATCGAGACTCGCGAAGCTTTCTTT.